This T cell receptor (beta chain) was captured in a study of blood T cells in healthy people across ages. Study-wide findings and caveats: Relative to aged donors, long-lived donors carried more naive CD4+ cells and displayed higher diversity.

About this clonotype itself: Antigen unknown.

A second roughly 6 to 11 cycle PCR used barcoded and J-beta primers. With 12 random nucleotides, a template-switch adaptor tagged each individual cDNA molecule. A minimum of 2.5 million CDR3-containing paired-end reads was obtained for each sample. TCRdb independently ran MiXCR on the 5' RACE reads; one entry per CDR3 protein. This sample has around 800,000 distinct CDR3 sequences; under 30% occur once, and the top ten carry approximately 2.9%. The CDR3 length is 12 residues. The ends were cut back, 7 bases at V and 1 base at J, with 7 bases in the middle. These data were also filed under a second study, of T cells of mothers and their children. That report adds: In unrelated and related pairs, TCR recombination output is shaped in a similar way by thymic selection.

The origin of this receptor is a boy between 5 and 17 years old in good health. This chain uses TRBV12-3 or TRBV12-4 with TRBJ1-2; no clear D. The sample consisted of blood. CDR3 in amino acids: CASKRINYGYTF. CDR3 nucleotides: TGTGCCAGCAAACGGATTAACTATGGCTACACCTTC.